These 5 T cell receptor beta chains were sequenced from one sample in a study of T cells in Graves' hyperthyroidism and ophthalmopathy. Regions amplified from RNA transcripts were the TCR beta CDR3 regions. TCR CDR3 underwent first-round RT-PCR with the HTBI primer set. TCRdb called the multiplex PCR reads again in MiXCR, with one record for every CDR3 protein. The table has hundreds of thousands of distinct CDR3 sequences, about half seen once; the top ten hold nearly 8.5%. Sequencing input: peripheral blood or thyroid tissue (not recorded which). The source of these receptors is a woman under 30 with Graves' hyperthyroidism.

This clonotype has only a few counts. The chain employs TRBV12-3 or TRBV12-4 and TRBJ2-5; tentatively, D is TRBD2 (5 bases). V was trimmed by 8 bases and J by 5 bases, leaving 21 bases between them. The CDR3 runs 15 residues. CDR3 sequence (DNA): TGTGCCAGCTCCTTCTCGCTGGGAGTCTGGGAGACCCAGTACTTC. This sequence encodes CASSFSLGVWETQYF.

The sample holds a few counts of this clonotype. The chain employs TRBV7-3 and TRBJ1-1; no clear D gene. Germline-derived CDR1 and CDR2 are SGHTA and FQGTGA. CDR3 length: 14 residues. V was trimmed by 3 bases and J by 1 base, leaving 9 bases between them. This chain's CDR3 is CASSFGTKNTEAFF. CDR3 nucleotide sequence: TGTGCCAGCAGCTTCGGCACAAAGAACACTGAAGCTTTCTTT.

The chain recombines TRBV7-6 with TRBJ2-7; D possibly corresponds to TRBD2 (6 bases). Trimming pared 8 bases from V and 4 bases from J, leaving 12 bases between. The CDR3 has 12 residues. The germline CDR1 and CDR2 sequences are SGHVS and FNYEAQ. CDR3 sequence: CASGLLAYEQYF. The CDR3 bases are TGTGCCAGCGGACTCCTAGCGTACGAGCAGTACTTC.

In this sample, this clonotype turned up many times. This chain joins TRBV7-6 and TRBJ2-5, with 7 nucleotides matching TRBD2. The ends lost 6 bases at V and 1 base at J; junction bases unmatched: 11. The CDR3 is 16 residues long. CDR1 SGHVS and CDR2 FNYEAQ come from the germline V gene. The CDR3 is CASRVLAPIIQETQYF. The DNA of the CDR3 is TGTGCCAGCAGGGTACTAGCGCCCATCATCCAAGAGACCCAGTACTTC.

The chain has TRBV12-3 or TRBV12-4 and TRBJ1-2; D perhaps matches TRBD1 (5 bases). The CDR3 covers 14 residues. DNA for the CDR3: TGTGCTAGTGTCACGACTCAGGAGGGGTATGGCTACACCTTC. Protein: CASVTTQEGYGYTF.